The entry below describes one T cell receptor beta chain. The CDR3 is 15 amino acids. CDR1 MGHRA and CDR2 YSYEKL come from the germline V gene. Unmatched junction bases numbered 7, after V lost 5 bases and J lost 4 bases. Using immunoSEQ multiplex PCR, the repertoire was profiled, and TCRdb retains in-frame clones only, with some absent. The sample consists of about a million clones, about 74% of them appearing once. This sample is part of a study of shared clonotypes between healthy human individuals. The sequenced sample was memory CD4+ T cells sorted from blood. The sample's subset: CD45RA-negative fraction. The sequence was collected from a man younger than 30 in good health. The chain joins TRBV4-1 to TRBJ2-2, with 7 bases identical to TRBD1. DNA for the CDR3: TGCGCCAGCAGCACCAGACAGGGCTTCACCGGGGAGCTGTTTTTT. Its protein product is CASSTRQGFTGELFF.